A single sample gave rise to the 27 T cell receptor beta chains below, sequenced in a study of tumor-infiltrating lymphocytes in oesophageal squamous cell carcinoma. From the PCR reads, TCRdb called clonotypes with MiXCR, one entry per CDR3 protein. The repertoire holds about 12,000 distinct CDR3 sequences, with roughly 54% as singletons. Sequencing was carried out using esophageal tumor tissue. The receptors derive from a female donor with esophageal squamous cell carcinoma.

This clonotype was observed a handful of times. The chain is built from TRBV7-6 and TRBJ2-1; 8 bases are shared with TRBD2. This CDR3 has 14 amino acids. Germline trimming cut 5 bases from V and 6 bases from J; bases unmatched to any gene: 6. Germline V gene data show CDR1 as SGHVS and CDR2 as FNYEAQ. The CDR3 bases are TGTGCCAGCAGCCCGGGACTAGTGAGCAATGAGCAGTTCTTC. This gives the protein CASSPGLVSNEQFF.

This clonotype is medium-sized within its sample. J is TRBJ2-7 and V is TRBV7-3; D assignment may be TRBD1 or TRBD2 (6 bases each). V was trimmed by 1 base and J by 7 bases, leaving 17 bases between them. In germline, CDR1 is SGHTA, CDR2 FQGTGA. The length of the CDR3 is 15 residues. DNA for the CDR3: TGTGCCAGCAGCTTAAGACAGGCCCGGGGAGGTGAGCAGTACTTC. Its protein is CASSLRQARGGEQYF.

In its sample, this clonotype was seen a few times. V usage is TRBV28 and J usage is TRBJ1-1; D gene unclear. Trimming removed 2 bases at V and 1 base at J, with 8 bases between. The CDR3 consists of 14 residues. CDR1 is MDHEN and CDR2 is SYDVKM in the germline V gene. This CDR3 is CASSLRGPNTEAFF. The CDR3, as DNA: TGTGCCAGCAGTTTACGAGGACCGAACACTGAAGCTTTCTTT.

The genes are TRBV28 and TRBJ2-4, with a weak D call TRBD1 (5 bases). CDR3 length: 12 residues. With 3 bases removed from V and 13 bases from J, the gap between germline ends came to 13 bases. The germline CDR1 and CDR2 sequences are MDHEN and SYDVKM. The CDR3 coding sequence is TGTGCCAGCAGTTTCAGGGAAAATGAGCAGTACTTC. Translation: CASSFRENEQYF.

The chain recombines TRBV7-4 with TRBJ2-3; TRBD2 agrees at 9 bases. Germline values: CDR1 SGHVT, CDR2 SQSDAQ. This CDR3 has 16 residues. The V gene end was trimmed by 6 bases and the J gene end by 0 bases; junction bases not matched to a gene: 7. Written as DNA, the CDR3 is TGTGCCAGCAGTCATCCTAGCGGGATAAGCACAGATACGCAGTATTTT. It encodes CASSHPSGISTDTQYF.

The V gene is TRBV6-1, the J gene TRBJ2-3; 11 nucleotides align to TRBD2. The J call is uncertain, as TRBJ2-7 better fits the DNA end. Germline V CDR1 and CDR2: MNHNS, SASEGT. The CDR3 totals 15 residues. The CDR3, as DNA: TGTGCCAGCAGTGTACTAGCGGGAGATGATGACGAGCAGTACTTC. This translates into CASSVLAGDDDEQYF.

This clonotype rates as medium-sized (0.01 to 0.1%). The chain links TRBV7-9 to TRBJ1-5, with D unclear. V lost 1 base to trimming and J lost 6 bases, with 4 bases between them. The CDR3 consists of 12 residues. From germline, CDR1 is SEHNR and CDR2 FQNEAQ (reference sequence). Here the CDR3 reads CASSLGGQPQHF. CDR3 in DNA: TGTGCCAGCAGCTTAGGCGGTCAGCCCCAGCATTTT.

The chain recombines TRBV7-6 with TRBJ2-5, with D maybe TRBD2 (6 bases). Between the trimmed V and J ends, which lost 5 bases and 2 bases, there was a span of 12 bases. Germline assignment: CDR1 SGHVS and CDR2 FNYEAQ. The CDR3 is 14 residues long. The CDR3 region is CASSRGSNQETQYF. The CDR3 region has the DNA TGTGCCAGCAGCCGGGGGTCCAATCAAGAGACCCAGTACTTC.

In its sample, this clonotype was seen many times. The V call is TRBV11-1, the J call TRBJ2-1; D tentatively reads TRBD1 or TRBD2 (5 bases each). CDR1 and CDR2 from the germline V gene are SGHAT and FQDESV (reference sequence). The V end lost 0 bases, the J end lost 9 bases, and 9 bases lay between the germline ends. The CDR3 spans 13 residues. CDR3 nucleotides: TGTGCCAGCAGCTTAGCGCTTGGGACTGAGCAGTTCTTC. Residues: CASSLALGTEQFF.

This clonotype was found a few times. This chain connects TRBV7-3 to TRBJ1-2; D perhaps matches TRBD1 (6 bases). V dropped 3 bases and J dropped 5 bases, with 13 bases sitting between them. Germline V gene sequence: CDR1 SGHTA, CDR2 FQGTGA. CDR3 length equals 14 residues. For the CDR3, the DNA is TGTGCCAGCAGCTTCGCAGGGGCTGCTTATGGCTACACCTTC. Its translation: CASSFAGAAYGYTF.

This clonotype was found a few times. CDR3 nucleotides: TGTGCCAGCACCCCGGGGCGCACCTACGAGCAGTACTTC. Translated: CASTPGRTYEQYF. The chain carries TRBV11-2 and TRBJ2-7, with D tentatively TRBD1 or TRBD2 (5 bases each). Germline CDR1 and CDR2: SGHAT and FQNNGV. The length of the CDR3 is 13 residues. V was trimmed by 7 bases and J by 2 bases, leaving 12 bases between them. The full variable domain, in which reference TRBV11-2 and TRBJ2-7 provide the parts outside the CDR3, is EAGVAQSPRYKIIEKRQSVAFWCNPISGHATLYWYQQILGQGPKLLIQFQNNGVVDDSQLPKDRFSAERLKGVDSTLKIQPAKLEDSAVYLCASTPGRTYEQYFGPGTRLTVT.

This clonotype has a handful of counts. V and J are TRBV7-3 and TRBJ2-7, with TRBD2 as a possible D gene (6 bases). Near its end, the DNA agrees better with TRBJ2-1, so the J call may be wrong. The CDR3 length is 15 residues. The V gene's germline CDR1 is SGHTA and CDR2 FQGTGA. CDR3 region: CASSPDPGTHNEQFF. The CDR3, as DNA: TGTGCCAGCAGCCCAGACCCCGGGACTCACAATGAGCAGTTCTTC.

This chain joins TRBV7-8 and TRBJ2-4; 8 positions match TRBD2. TRBJ2-7 matches the DNA end more closely, so the J call is doubtful. The CDR3 sequence is 14 residues long. Germline values: CDR1 SGHVS, CDR2 FQNEAQ. Written as DNA, the CDR3 is TGTGCCAGCAGCTTCGTAGCGGGAACAGACGAGCAGTACTTC. Translation gives CASSFVAGTDEQYF.

Regarding this clonotype: In this CDR3 the conserved last residue, phenylalanine or tryptophan, is missing, so a read error is likely. The limits of the CDR3 on the DNA are not certain, so only TCRdb's listed CDR3 is given. This chain uses TRBV6-5 with TRBJ1-2; TRBD1, as called in the table, went unchecked against the DNA. Germline V gene data show CDR1 as MNHEY and CDR2 as SVGAGI. The CDR3 spans 18 amino acids, including both terminal residues. The CDR3 spells CASSERITRPGGLYGYNL.

CDR3: CASSLYSSGRQETQFF. CDR3 DNA: TGTGCCAGCAGCTTGTATTCTAGCGGGAGACAAGAGACCCAGTTCTTC. V gene TRBV7-2 combines with J gene TRBJ2-1; 10 bases align to TRBD2. With V trimmed by 3 bases and J by 13 bases, 15 bases remained unmatched. The CDR3 loop spans 16 amino acids. CDR1 and CDR2 from the germline V gene are SGHTA and FQGNSA.

The J gene is TRBJ2-3, the V gene TRBV24-1; D is ambiguous. V lost 0 bases to trimming and J lost 0 bases, with 6 bases between them. The CDR3 runs 15 residues. CDR1 and CDR2 (germline): KGHDR, SFDVKD. The CDR3 nucleotides read TGTGCCACCAGTGATTTGGTGTCTAGCACAGATACGCAGTATTTT. Its translation is CATSDLVSSTDTQYF.

The chain is built from TRBV6-1 and TRBJ2-5; possible D gene TRBD1, 5 bases. The J call may be faulty, since TRBJ1-2 better matches the DNA end. Germline-derived CDR1 and CDR2 are MNHNS and SASEGT. This CDR3 is built from 13 residues. CDR3 bases: TGTGCCAGCAGGCTGACAGTTAACTATGGCTACACCTTC. As protein: CASRLTVNYGYTF.

By proportion, this clonotype is large. The V and J genes are TRBV7-2 and TRBJ2-3, with D maybe TRBD2 (6 bases). CDR1 is SGHTA and CDR2 is FQGNSA in the germline V gene. V was shortened by 3 bases and J by 0 bases, with 13 bases between the two germline ends. This CDR3 region has 16 residues. The CDR3 region is CASSLAGRGSTDTQYF. The CDR3 DNA follows: TGTGCCAGCAGCTTGGCGGGGCGAGGTAGCACAGATACGCAGTATTTT.

V gene TRBV7-6 combines with J gene TRBJ2-1; TRBD2 matches 7 bases. This CDR3 is 15 amino acids long. The germline V gene has CDR1 SGHVS and CDR2 FNYEAQ. Trimming cost V 1 base and J 4 bases; bases outside gene matches: 4. The CDR3 coding sequence is TGTGCCAGCAGCTTAGACCCTAGCGGATACAATGAGCAGTTCTTC. Translated: CASSLDPSGYNEQFF.

This chain joins TRBV7-2 and TRBJ1-5, with D possibly TRBD1 on 5 matching bases. Germline V gives CDR1 SGHTA, CDR2 FQGNSA. Trimming took off 2 bases at V and 2 bases at J, with 13 bases between the two ends. The CDR3 runs 16 residues. CDR3 protein: CASSLLGGAGNQPQHF. Here the CDR3 DNA reads TGTGCCAGCAGCTTATTGGGGGGTGCGGGCAATCAGCCCCAGCATTTT.

This sequence joins TRBV6-6 and TRBJ2-5; no firm D call. Per the germline V gene, CDR1 is MNHNY and CDR2 is SVGAGI (reference sequence). V lost 8 bases to trimming and J lost 2 bases, with 9 bases between them. The CDR3 is 12 residues long. CDR3 DNA sequence: TGTGCCAGCCACAATGGACAAGAGACCCAGTACTTC. It encodes CASHNGQETQYF.

The chain recombines TRBV14 with TRBJ2-3, with D unclear. Trimming left V 3 bases short and J 4 bases short, with 14 bases between. The CDR3 contains 15 residues. The germline gives CDR1 SGHDN, CDR2 FVKESK. CDR3 sequence: CASSHELYNPDTQYF. In DNA, the CDR3 is TGTGCCAGCAGCCATGAGTTGTATAACCCAGATACGCAGTATTTT.

This clonotype was picked up many times. The chain is built from TRBV20-1 and TRBJ2-3; D not resolved. V gave up 0 bases and J gave up 0 bases, with 13 bases separating them. Germline values: CDR1 DFQATT, CDR2 SNEGSKA (reference sequence). This CDR3 has 16 residues. In DNA, the CDR3 is TGCAGTGCTAGAGATAGTAGAACTCGTAGCACAGATACGCAGTATTTT. Translation: CSARDSRTRSTDTQYF.

The CDR3 DNA sequence: TGCAGTGCTAGAGATCGGGCAGGGGAAGGTGTAGAGACCCAGTACTTC. This translates into CSARDRAGEGVETQYF. The chain is built from TRBV20-1 and TRBJ2-1; maybe TRBD1 (6 bases). The tail of the sequence fits TRBJ2-5 better, so the J call may be wrong. CDR3 length: 16 residues. Germline CDR1 is DFQATT and CDR2 is SNEGSKA (reference sequence).

This clonotype was seen more than once but under ten times. This sequence joins TRBV6-1 and TRBJ2-1; 12 nucleotides match TRBD1. The last part of the DNA fits TRBJ2-7 better; the J call may be wrong. Germline values: CDR1 MNHNS, CDR2 SASEGT. The CDR3 extends over 12 amino acids. The CDR3: CAMGQGAYEQYF. The CDR3 bases are TGTGCCATGGGACAGGGGGCTTACGAGCAGTACTTC.

This clonotype was counted between two and nine times. V usage is TRBV7-2 and J usage is TRBJ2-3; no definite D call. Per germline, CDR1 SGHTA and CDR2 FQGNSA. The germline V and J ends were trimmed by 1 base and 4 bases, with 15 bases remaining between them. CDR3 length: 16 residues. The CDR3 nucleotides read TGTGCCAGCAGCTTAGAGCTGGGTGTAGGCGCAGATACGCAGTATTTT. It yields the protein CASSLELGVGADTQYF.

This clonotype has only a few counts. This chain joins TRBV7-9 and TRBJ1-4; a possible D gene is TRBD1 (6 bases). The V end was cut by 5 bases, the J end by 8 bases, with 15 bases between. The CDR3 runs 14 residues. CDR1 is SEHNR, CDR2 FQNEAQ, per germline (reference sequence). The CDR3 region is CASSLQGGTEKLFF. CDR3 DNA: TGTGCCAGCAGCCTACAGGGTGGTACGGAAAAACTGTTTTTT. Full variable domain (missing parts from reference TRBV7-9 and TRBJ1-4): DTGVSQNPRHKITKRGQNVTFRCDPISEHNRLYWYRQTLGQGPEFLTYFQNEAQLEKSRLLSDRFSAERPKGSFSTLEIQRTEQGDSAMYLCASSLQGGTEKLFFGSGTQLSVL.